The 9 T cell receptor beta chains below all came from one sample that was sequenced in a study of blood T cell repertoires in COVID-19. Only in-frame clones appear in the TCRdb table, and some are missing; sequencing was by immunoSEQ multiplex PCR. The sample includes some 270,000 clones, around 90% of them seen just once. Specimen: PBMCs or T cells enriched from blood (not recorded which). The origin of the receptors is a woman in her thirties with acute COVID-19.

The CDR3 reads CASSPTQTTGTPHF. Written as DNA, the CDR3 is TGTGCCAGCAGCCCGACACAAACGACAGGCACTCCCCACTTT. This chain uses TRBV3-1 (or the pseudogene TRBV3-2) with TRBJ1-6; D is perhaps TRBD1 (6 bases). Trimming took 4 bases from V and 18 from J, leaving 22 bases between them. The V gene's germline CDR1 is LGHDT and CDR2 YNNKEL (reference sequence). The CDR3 has 14 residues.

V is TRBV6-5 and J is TRBJ2-7; D perhaps matches TRBD1 (6 bases). Trimming pared 8 bases from V and 6 bases from J, leaving 23 bases between. Germline V gene lookup returns CDR1 MNHEY and CDR2 SVGAGI. The CDR3 spans 15 residues. In nucleotides, the CDR3 is TGTGCCAGCCTCCGTCAACAGGGAATTAGTAGCGAGCAGTACTTC. Protein sequence: CASLRQQGISSEQYF.

The chain employs TRBV29-1 and TRBJ2-7; D might be TRBD2 (5 bases). With 0 bases removed from V and 2 bases from J, the gap between germline ends came to 11 bases. Germline lookup yields CDR1 SQVTM and CDR2 ANQGSEA. The CDR3 spans 14 residues. CDR3 DNA sequence: TGCAGCGTTGAAGAGGCTAGCTCAGCCTACGAGCAGTACTTC. Translated: CSVEEASSAYEQYF.

CDR3 in DNA: TGCGCCAGCAGCTTGGCCGGGCATGGACTAGCGGATGTCACAGATACGCAGTATTTT. Encoded protein: CASSLAGHGLADVTDTQYF. The rearrangement joins TRBV5-1 to TRBJ2-3; 10 nucleotides align to TRBD2. Trimming at V came to 0 bases and at J to 2 bases, leaving 12 bases not matched to a gene. The CDR3 has 19 amino acids. The germline V gene has CDR1 SGHRS and CDR2 YFSETQ. The full variable domain, in which reference TRBV5-1 and TRBJ2-3 provide the parts outside the CDR3, is KAGVTQTPRYLIKTRGQQVTLSCSPISGHRSVSWYQQTPGQGLQFLFEYFSETQRNKGNFPGRFSGRQFSNSRSEMNVSTLELGDSALYLCASSLAGHGLADVTDTQYFGPGTRLTVL.

The chain joins TRBV27 to TRBJ2-1; TRBD1 matches 9 bases. Trimming at V came to 6 bases and at J to 2 bases, leaving 5 bases not matched to a gene. In germline, CDR1 is MNHEY, CDR2 SMNVEV (reference sequence). The CDR3 is 15 amino acids. The CDR3 DNA is TGTGCCAGCAGGGCGGGGACAGGGCCCTACAATGAGCAGTTCTTC. Protein: CASRAGTGPYNEQFF.

This sequence joins TRBV24-1 and TRBJ2-1; a possible D gene is TRBD1 (5 bases). Germline V gene data show CDR1 as KGHDR and CDR2 as SFDVKD. This CDR3 region has 15 residues. V lost 3 bases and J 0 bases, leaving 8 bases between the germline ends. CDR3 amino acids: CATSDPGLSYNEQFF. CDR3 DNA sequence: TGTGCCACCAGTGATCCAGGGCTCTCCTACAATGAGCAGTTCTTC.

This rearrangement joins TRBV25-1 to TRBJ1-6; perhaps TRBD1 as D (5 bases). V was clipped by 5 bases and J by 0 bases, with 11 bases between them. Germline CDR1 reads MGHDK; CDR2 reads SYGVNS. CDR3 length: 16 residues. CDR3: CASSPQGSSYNSPLHF. DNA for the CDR3: TGTGCCAGCAGTCCCCAGGGCAGCTCCTATAATTCACCCCTCCACTTT.

This chain links TRBV27 with TRBJ2-2; 8 bases match TRBD1. CDR1 and CDR2 from the germline V gene are MNHEY and SMNVEV (reference sequence). Unmatched junction bases numbered 8, after V lost 4 bases and J lost 4 bases. CDR3 size: 16 residues. CDR3 in DNA: TGTGCCAGCAGTTCCCTGGGACAGGTGGGCACCGGGGAGCTGTTTTTT. Its protein product is CASSSLGQVGTGELFF.

V gene TRBV7-2 combines with J gene TRBJ1-2; D is perhaps TRBD1 (6 bases). The CDR3 sequence is 16 residues long. V lost 2 bases, J lost 3 bases, and 16 bases lay in between. Germline CDR1 is SGHTA and CDR2 is FQGNSA. The CDR3 loop is CASSLRPGRGDYGYTF. The DNA for the CDR3 is TGTGCCAGCAGCTTACGCCCGGGGAGGGGGGACTATGGCTACACCTTC.